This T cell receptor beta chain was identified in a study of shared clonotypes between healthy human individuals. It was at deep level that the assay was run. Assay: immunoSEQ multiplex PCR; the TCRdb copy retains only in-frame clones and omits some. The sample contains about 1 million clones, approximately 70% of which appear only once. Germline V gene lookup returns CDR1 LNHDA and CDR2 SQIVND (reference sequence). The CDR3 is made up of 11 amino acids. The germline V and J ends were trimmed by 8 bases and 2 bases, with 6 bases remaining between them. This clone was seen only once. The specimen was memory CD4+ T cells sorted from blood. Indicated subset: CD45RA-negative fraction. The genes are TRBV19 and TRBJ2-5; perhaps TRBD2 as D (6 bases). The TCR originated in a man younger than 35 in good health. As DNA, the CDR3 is TGTGCCAGTGGGACTCAAGAGACCCAGTACTTC. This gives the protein CASGTQETQYF.